This record covers a single T cell receptor beta chain. Its matching antigen is unknown. The sample comes from a study of OX40 agonist ivuxolimab in advanced cancers. Turning to the study itself: Intravenous ivuxolimab was administered to patients every 2 weeks at 0.01 to 10 mg/kg.

The assay was immunoSEQ multiplex PCR, and TCRdb's table has in-frame clones only and misses some. The table records about 91,000 clones, 84% of them present only once. Study-level points and caveats: Both CD4+ and CD8+ T cell populations in blood had undergone clonal expansion by week 6 at 0.1 to 3.0 mg/kg. Expanded peripheral T cells had an undetermined antigen specificity.

This sample comprised CD4+ or CD8+ T cells sorted from blood, obtained in a trial of the OX40 agonist ivuxolimab. The TCR comes from an adult with an advanced solid tumor such as melanoma, head and neck, liver or kidney cancer.

The CDR3 DNA reads as TGTGCCAGCAGTTACTCCGGACAGGGGGGCTATGGCTACACCTTC. Translated: CASSYSGQGGYGYTF. This rearrangement joins TRBV6-5 to TRBJ1-2; TRBD1 matches at 10 bases. CDR1 and CDR2 (germline): MNHEY, SVGAGI. The junction had 2 bases not matched to a gene; V was cut back by 0 bases and J by 4 bases. The CDR3 totals 15 residues.